This TCR beta chain was captured by sequencing in a study of T cell responses to AZD1222 COVID-19 vaccine. Sequenced by immunoSEQ multiplex PCR; TCRdb stores in-frame clones only, minus some. The sample consists of approximately 160,000 clones, about 92% of them appearing once. Germline CDR1 MNHEY, CDR2 SVGAGI. The CDR3 has 15 residues. With 8 bases removed from V and 5 bases from J, the gap between germline ends came to 19 bases. Sequenced here: peripheral blood, sampled 28 days after the second AZD1222 dose. This chain uses TRBV6-5 with TRBJ1-5, with D perhaps matching TRBD1 (5 bases). The receptor comes from an adult who received the AZD1222 COVID-19 vaccine. CDR3: CASASGTKNDQPQHF. CDR3 bases: TGTGCCAGCGCCTCCGGGACCAAAAACGATCAGCCCCAGCATTTT.